A selection of T cell receptor beta chains follows, all from one sample in a study of cytomegalovirus exposure and HLA in healthy donors. Here immunoSEQ multiplex PCR was the method, and the copy in TCRdb shows in-frame clones only, minus some. The sample has about 130,000 clones; around 79% are singletons. Sequenced material: PBMCs. These receptors were obtained from a man between 40 and 49 years old in good health and CMV-seropositive. Each CDR3 is given with its conserved first and last residue. A D gene is named only where the DNA matches it firmly. A clone size is listed for some rows: how often the clone was seen (once, few, many), or a class if it is expanded.

clone_size	v_call	j_call	d_call	cdr3_aa	cdr3_nt
-	TRBV2	TRBJ2-7	TRBD2	CASSEALGAGVVYEQYF	TGTGCCAGCAGTGAAGCGCTTGGAGCGGGAGTTGTTTACGAGCAGTACTTC
-	TRBV6-4	TRBJ2-2	-	CASSDSVDSNTGELFF	TGTGCCAGCAGTGACTCTGTCGACTCGAACACCGGGGAGCTGTTTTTT
-	TRBV7-8	TRBJ2-7	TRBD2	CASSLEPGLAGGEQYF	TGTGCCAGCAGCTTAGAGCCGGGACTAGCGGGAGGCGAGCAGTACTTC
-	TRBV7-7	TRBJ2-7	-	CASSLGGSGSYEQYF	TGTGCCAGCAGCTTAGGTGGTAGCGGATCTTACGAGCAGTACTTC
-	TRBV27	TRBJ1-1	-	CASSFWEGNTEAFF	TGTGCCAGCAGTTTTTGGGAGGGGAACACTGAAGCTTTCTTT
-	TRBV11-2	TRBJ2-7	-	CASSLDYLSSYEQYF	TGTGCCAGCAGCTTAGATTACCTCAGCTCCTACGAGCAGTACTTC
-	TRBV2	TRBJ1-2	TRBD1	CASSEGTGGLGYGYTF	TGTGCCAGCAGTGAAGGGACAGGGGGCTTAGGCTATGGCTACACCTTC
-	TRBV19	TRBJ2-7	TRBD2	CASSIVAGARAEQYF	TGTGCCAGTAGTATAGTAGCGGGGGCACGGGCGGAGCAGTACTTC
-	TRBV5-1	TRBJ1-1	TRBD1	CASSLEGTGHGTEAFF	TGCGCCAGCAGCTTGGAAGGGACAGGTCATGGGACTGAAGCTTTCTTT
-	TRBV15	TRBJ2-7	-	CATREGGNPYEQYF	TGTGCCACCAGAGAGGGCGGGAACCCCTACGAGCAGTACTTC
-	TRBV2	TRBJ1-2	-	CASSDIRGPNYGYTF	TGTGCCAGCAGTGACATAAGGGGCCCAAACTATGGCTACACCTTC
once	TRBV27	TRBJ1-1	TRBD1	CASSFYSTGETEAFF	TGTGCCAGCAGTTTTTACTCGACAGGGGAAACTGAAGCTTTCTTT
-	TRBV19	TRBJ1-5	-	CASSIMRGSNQPQHF	TGTGCCAGTAGTATAATGCGGGGGAGCAATCAGCCCCAGCATTTT
-	TRBV2	TRBJ1-1	TRBD1	CASSGTGGTEAFF	TGTGCCAGCAGTGGGACAGGGGGCACTGAAGCTTTCTTT
-	TRBV28	TRBJ2-1	TRBD2	CASSGREGRRNEQFF	TGTGCCAGCAGTGGACGGGAGGGCCGACGAAATGAGCAGTTCTTC
-	TRBV27	TRBJ1-4	-	CASSLSLGRTGEKLFF	TGTGCCAGCAGTTTATCGCTCGGCCGTACCGGGGAAAAACTGTTTTTT
-	TRBV4-2	TRBJ2-3	TRBD2	CASSQEGSGSWADTQYF	TGTGCCAGCAGCCAAGAGGGGAGCGGGAGCTGGGCAGATACGCAGTATTTT
-	TRBV2	TRBJ2-4	-	CASSESDMRRDF	TGTGCCAGCAGTGAATCCGATATGCGTCGGGACTTC
-	TRBV5-6	TRBJ1-2	-	CASSPNRIYGYTF	TGTGCCAGCAGCCCGAACAGGATTTATGGCTACACCTTC
-	TRBV5-1	TRBJ1-2	-	CASSLERGGRYGYTF	TGCGCCAGCAGCTTGGAGCGGGGGGGGCGTTATGGCTACACCTTC
-	TRBV30	TRBJ1-1	-	CAWFDRNTEAFF	TGTGCCTGGTTTGACAGAAACACTGAAGCTTTCTTT
few	TRBV29-1	TRBJ1-2	-	CSVDSPYREPSQGYTF	TGCAGCGTTGATAGCCCTTACAGGGAGCCCTCTCAGGGCTACACCTTC
-	TRBV4-1	TRBJ2-7	TRBD2	CASSVGLAGDYEQYF	TGCGCCAGCAGCGTGGGACTAGCGGGAGACTACGAGCAGTACTTC
once	TRBV10-2	TRBJ1-2	-	CASSESDFYGYTF	TGCGCCAGCAGTGAGTCTGACTTTTATGGCTACACCTTC
-	TRBV27	TRBJ2-1	TRBD2	CASSFWGSGRGYNEQFF	TGTGCCAGCAGTTTTTGGGGCAGCGGGAGGGGATACAATGAGCAGTTCTTC
-	TRBV19	TRBJ1-1	-	CASFNRRNTEAFF	TGTGCCAGCTTTAATCGGAGGAACACTGAAGCTTTCTTT